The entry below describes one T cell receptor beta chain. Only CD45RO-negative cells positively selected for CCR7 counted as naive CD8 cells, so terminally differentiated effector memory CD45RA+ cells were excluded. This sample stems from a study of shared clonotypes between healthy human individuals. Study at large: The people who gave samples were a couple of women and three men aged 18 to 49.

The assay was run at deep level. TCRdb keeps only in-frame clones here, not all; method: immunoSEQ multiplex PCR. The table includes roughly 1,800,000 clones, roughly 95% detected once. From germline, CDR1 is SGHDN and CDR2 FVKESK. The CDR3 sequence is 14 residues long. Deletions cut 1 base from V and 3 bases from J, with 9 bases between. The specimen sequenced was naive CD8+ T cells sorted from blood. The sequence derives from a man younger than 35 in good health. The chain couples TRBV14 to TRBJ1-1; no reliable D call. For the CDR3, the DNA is TGTGCCAGCAGCCAAGCGAACAGCTACACTGAAGCTTTCTTT. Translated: CASSQANSYTEAFF.